This T cell receptor beta chain was found in a study of CD8+ T cells in alopecia areata. Germline V gene sequence: CDR1 FNHDT, CDR2 SITEND (reference sequence). The CDR3 has 15 amino acids. Sorting used CD4, CD8alpha, NKG2D, NKG2ACE and other markers on pooled cutaneous lymph node cells. Reverse transcribed after extraction, RNA yielded cDNA as the sequencing template. Only in-frame clones appear in the TCRdb table, and some are missing; sequencing was by immunoSEQ multiplex PCR. The record shows 15,000 to 20,000 clones for this sample, with no singletons present. Note on this clone: The gene names here belong to mouse. The observed sequence ends 4 residues before the CDR3 terminus, with the missing tail filled in from the germline J gene.

The V call is TRBV19, the J call TRBJ2-7; 11 nucleotides align to TRBD2. The TCR sequence derives from a C3H/HeJ mouse with alopecia areata. Strain MHC haplotype: H2-k. The sample was CD8+ T cells sorted from a lymph node. The CDR3 bases that were read are TGTGCCAGCAGTCCGGGACTGGGGGCCCCTTAT. Amino acids: CASSPGLGAPY. The full CDR3 is CASSPGLGAPYEQYF.